Presented here are 18 T cell receptor beta chains from one specimen sequenced in a study of T cell responses to AZD1222 COVID-19 vaccine. Some clones are missing from TCRdb's copy, which holds only in-frame ones; the method was immunoSEQ multiplex PCR. The top ten hold around 4.6% of the sample, which has over 150,000 clones, under 95% seen once. This specimen consisted of peripheral blood, obtained on day 0 of MenACWY control vaccination. The origin of the receptors is an adult in good health.

With respect to this clone: Within the sample, other DNA sequences also encode this same CDR3. J is TRBJ2-1 and V is TRBV11-3; possibly TRBD2 for D (5 bases). CDR1 and CDR2 (germline): SGHNT, YENEEA. The V end was cut by 1 base, the J end by 7 bases, with 8 bases between. The CDR3 is 13 residues long. The DNA of the CDR3 is TGTGCCAGCAGCTTAGTTCGGGGAAATGAGCAGTTCTTC. This sequence encodes CASSLVRGNEQFF.

The chain has TRBV7-9 and TRBJ1-1; D possibly corresponds to TRBD1 (5 bases). CDR3 length: 15 amino acids. Germline V lookup: CDR1 SEHNR, CDR2 FQNEAQ (reference sequence). Trimming removed 3 bases at V and 4 bases at J, with 15 bases between. The CDR3 nucleotides read TGTGCCAGCAGCTTGGGGGGAACACGGGGCACTGAAGCTTTCTTT. Amino acid sequence: CASSLGGTRGTEAFF. The full variable domain, its missing parts supplied by reference TRBV7-9 and TRBJ1-1, is DTGVSQNPRHKITKRGQNVTFRCDPISEHNRLYWYRQTLGQGPEFLTYFQNEAQLEKSRLLSDRFSAERPKGSFSTLEIQRTEQGDSAMYLCASSLGGTRGTEAFFGQGTRLTVV.

J is TRBJ2-1 and V is TRBV29-1; D is tentatively TRBD1 or TRBD2 (5 bases each). Trimming pared 3 bases from V and 7 bases from J, leaving 16 bases between. CDR1 and CDR2 from the germline V gene are SQVTM and ANQGSEA. This CDR3 contains 14 residues. CDR3: CSVEGSGRRNEQFF. The CDR3 DNA reads TGCAGCGTTGAGGGGTCAGGGCGGAGGAATGAGCAGTTCTTC.

The chain links TRBV10-3 to TRBJ1-2, with 7 bases identical to TRBD1. Germline CDR1 reads ENHRY; CDR2 reads SYGVKD. The CDR3 runs to 12 residues. V dropped 10 bases and J dropped 3; count of bases not matched to a gene: 5. In DNA, the CDR3 is TGTGCCACTAACCAGGGGGACTATGGCTACACCTTC. It encodes CATNQGDYGYTF.

CDR3 nucleotides: TGTGCCAGTAGTAGCCGAGGAGAGACTGAAGCTTTCTTT. Its protein product is CASSSRGETEAFF. This chain uses TRBV19 with TRBJ1-1; no clear D. The CDR3 is 13 amino acids. Between the trimmed V and J ends, which lost 4 bases and 5 bases, there was a span of 11 bases. Per the germline V gene, CDR1 is LNHDA and CDR2 is SQIVND (reference sequence).

V usage is TRBV11-3 and J usage is TRBJ2-7, with TRBD2 as a possible D gene (6 bases). Per germline, CDR1 SGHNT and CDR2 YENEEA. V lost 8 bases, J lost 2 bases, and 10 bases lay in between. CDR3 size: 12 residues. CDR3 residues: CASGGKPYEQYF. As DNA, the CDR3 is TGTGCCAGCGGGGGGAAACCCTACGAGCAGTACTTC.

The CDR3 spells CAIGLSEQYF. CDR3 sequence (DNA): TGTGCCATCGGTTTGTCGGAGCAGTACTTC. The V gene is TRBV10-3, the J gene TRBJ2-7, with unresolved D. The ends were cut back, 8 bases at V and 7 bases at J, with 9 bases in the middle. The V gene's germline CDR1 is ENHRY and CDR2 SYGVKD. This CDR3 comprises 10 residues.

The chain recombines TRBV19 with TRBJ2-7; no definite D call. The ends were cut back, 6 bases at V and 2 bases at J, with 14 bases in the middle. CDR1 LNHDA and CDR2 SQIVND come from the germline V gene (reference sequence). This CDR3 is 14 amino acids long. The CDR3 DNA follows: TGTGCCAGTAGCCTGCGGACGGATACCTACGAGCAGTACTTC. It specifies CASSLRTDTYEQYF.

J is TRBJ2-1 and V is TRBV9, with 9 positions matching TRBD2. The CDR3 spans 16 residues. V gave up 3 bases and J gave up 8 bases; unmatched junction bases: 12. Germline V gene lookup returns CDR1 SGDLS and CDR2 YYNGEE. In nucleotides, the CDR3 is TGTGCCAGCAGCGCGGATTATAGCGGGAGAAGGCATGAGCAGTTCTTC. The encoded protein is CASSADYSGRRHEQFF.

This sequence joins TRBV11-3 and TRBJ1-6; 7 bases align to TRBD1. Trimming removed 0 bases from V and 7 bases from J; junction bases left unmatched: 3. The CDR3 extends over 15 amino acids. CDR1 and CDR2 (germline): SGHNT, YENEEA. CDR3 coding DNA: TGTGCCAGCAGCTTAGATGGGACAGAAAATTCACCCCTCCACTTT. It yields the protein CASSLDGTENSPLHF.

The chain couples TRBV6-5 to TRBJ1-5; no reliable D call. Germline V gene data show CDR1 as MNHEY and CDR2 as SVGAGI. This CDR3 contains 13 residues. V lost 5 bases and J 2 bases, leaving 7 bases between the germline ends. The DNA of the CDR3 is TGTGCCAGCAGTCGAGGCCGCAATCAGCCCCAGCATTTT. This codes for CASSRGRNQPQHF.

The chain employs TRBV11-2 and TRBJ2-1; 8 bases align to TRBD2. J was trimmed by 6 bases and V by 3 bases; bases with no gene match: 10. The V gene's germline CDR1 is SGHAT and CDR2 FQNNGV. The CDR3 runs to 16 residues. The CDR3 region has the DNA TGTGCCAGCAGCTTTCTGGGTTTCGGACTAGCCAATGAGCAGTTCTTC. Its protein product is CASSFLGFGLANEQFF.

The rearrangement links TRBV6-5 to TRBJ1-2, with D perhaps matching TRBD1 (5 bases). The CDR3 is made up of 15 amino acids. Between the trimmed V and J ends, which lost 6 bases and 4 bases, there was a span of 18 bases. CDR1 is MNHEY, CDR2 SVGAGI, per germline. The DNA for the CDR3 is TGTGCCAGCAGCGAGGGGTACGGGGGAAGCTATGGCTACACCTTC. Residues: CASSEGYGGSYGYTF.

This clone was counted once. V gene TRBV2 combines with J gene TRBJ2-7; the match to TRBD2 covers 12 bases. Germline loops: CDR1 SNHLY, CDR2 FYNNEI. J was trimmed by 9 bases and V by 9 bases; bases with no gene match: 9. The CDR3 has 13 amino acids. The DNA of the CDR3 is TGTGCCAGGTCGACTAGCGGGAGCCAATCGCAGTACTTC. It encodes CARSTSGSQSQYF.

This clone has a single count. This chain uses TRBV29-1 with TRBJ2-1, with D perhaps given as TRBD1 or TRBD2 (5 bases each). Germline assignment: CDR1 SQVTM and CDR2 ANQGSEA. There are 18 residues in the CDR3. V was trimmed by 2 bases and J by 10 bases, leaving 30 bases between them. CDR3 nucleotides: TGCAGCGTTGAAAAGTGGAATAGGGACCAGAGAATCTTAGTGGAGCAGTTCTTC. Translation: CSVEKWNRDQRILVEQFF.

The chain is built from TRBV7-2 and TRBJ2-1; 9 bases align to TRBD2. CDR1 SGHTA and CDR2 FQGNSA come from the germline V gene. J lost 2 bases, V lost 5 bases, and 4 bases had no gene match. The CDR3 runs to 15 residues. The CDR3 is CASSGRTSAYNEQFF. The CDR3 DNA is TGTGCCAGCAGCGGGAGGACTAGCGCCTACAATGAGCAGTTCTTC.

V and J are TRBV4-3 and TRBJ1-4; D unresolved. Trimming shortened V by 0 bases and J by 14 bases, and 16 bases separated the two germline ends. The CDR3 has 14 residues. Germline CDR1 reads LGHNA; CDR2 reads YSLEER. The CDR3 bases are TGCGCCAGCAGCCAAGAAACGGGGATGAAAATTCTGTTTTTT. Translating it yields CASSQETGMKILFF.

Here the CDR3 reads CASSLGQGAGGANVLTF. The CDR3 DNA reads as TGTGCCAGCAGCTTGGGACAGGGGGCAGGTGGGGCCAACGTCCTGACTTTC. This rearrangement joins TRBV5-5 to TRBJ2-6; 10 bases line up with TRBD1. Looked up from germline, CDR1 is SGHKS and CDR2 is YYEKEE (reference sequence). Germline trimming cut 0 bases from V and 3 bases from J; bases unmatched to any gene: 3. The CDR3 is made up of 17 amino acids.